The T cell receptor beta chain under discussion was sequenced for a study of blood T cell repertoires in COVID-19. Overall study: The United States, Italy and Spain supplied acute and convalescent COVID-19 samples. Sources were T cells, B-cell-depleted T cells, or PBMCs; the material itself was cDNA or gDNA.

The repertoire was sequenced with immunoSEQ multiplex PCR; TCRdb's copy has only in-frame clones and lacks some. The table lists about 200,000 clones, 70% to 90% of them singletons. From germline, CDR1 is MNHNS and CDR2 SASEGT. V was shortened by 2 bases and J by 4 bases, with 17 bases between the two germline ends. The CDR3 loop spans 16 amino acids. Sequencing used peripheral blood. This receptor was taken from a woman aged 80 or over with acute or convalescent COVID-19. This rearrangement joins TRBV6-1 to TRBJ1-2; possible D gene TRBD1, 6 bases. The CDR3 is CASSELVGRGRYGYTF. The CDR3, as DNA: TGTGCCAGCAGTGAATTGGTGGGCAGGGGCCGCTATGGCTACACCTTC.